This section outlines one T cell receptor beta chain sequence together with its context. Germline V lookup: CDR1 MNHEY, CDR2 SMNVEV (reference sequence). V was pared by 3 bases and J by 0 bases, with 12 bases between. This CDR3 region has 16 residues. Profiled with immunoSEQ multiplex PCR; TCRdb holds only in-frame clones, not every one. The sample consists of tens of thousands of clones, almost 97% of them appearing once. These data originate in a study of T cell clonotyping in hematopoietic cell transplantation. Noted time point: recipient sample about 28 days before transplant, after cytoreduction.

V gene TRBV27 combines with J gene TRBJ1-5; a weak D match, TRBD1 (6 bases). The sequenced sample was peripheral blood mononuclear cells, obtained before stem cell transplant. The TCR comes from a woman aged 50 to 60 with acute myeloid leukemia. Some clones in this sample may be carry-over from other donors' samples. CDR3 DNA: TGTGCCAGCAGTTTGACAGGAGTCTATAGCAATCAGCCCCAGCATTTT. It is translated as CASSLTGVYSNQPQHF.